The 26 T cell receptor beta chains below were found in one sample sequenced in a study of CD8 T cells in Susac syndrome. It was with random hexamers that about 0.45 to 1 ug RNA was reverse transcribed. TCRdb reprocessed the immunoSEQ multiplex PCR reads with MiXCR, giving one entry per CDR3 protein. Of roughly 200,000 distinct CDR3 sequences listed, 95% are singletons. Sequenced sample: CD4+ T cells from PBMCs. The source is a human donor with multiple sclerosis.

The chain combines TRBV2 with TRBJ1-1, with D possibly TRBD1 on 5 matching bases. In germline, CDR1 is SNHLY, CDR2 FYNNEI. The CDR3 totals 13 residues. V was cut by 3 bases and J by 5 bases, with 10 bases left in between. The CDR3 protein is CASSDFGGTEAFF. CDR3 nucleotides: TGTGCCAGCAGTGATTTCGGGGGGACTGAAGCTTTCTTT.

V and J are TRBV29-1 and TRBJ1-1, with 7 bases identical to TRBD1. The CDR3 loop spans 11 amino acids. Germline assignment: CDR1 SQVTM and CDR2 ANQGSEA. J was trimmed by 6 bases and V by 6 bases; bases with no gene match: 4. The CDR3 DNA reads TGCAGCGTGGCCGGGACAGCTGAAGCTTTCTTT. Translating gives CSVAGTAEAFF.

The rearrangement joins TRBV29-1 to TRBJ2-4; weak D call: TRBD1 (5 bases). The CDR3 is 12 residues long. Germline V gene sequence: CDR1 SQVTM, CDR2 ANQGSEA. V shed 0 bases and J shed 8 bases, with 8 bases lying between them. This chain's CDR3 is CSVEDREDIQYF. The CDR3 DNA sequence: TGCAGCGTTGAAGACAGGGAAGACATTCAGTACTTC.

This sequence joins TRBV3-1 and TRBJ1-2, with TRBD1 matching over 7 bases. CDR3 length: 17 residues. Germline CDR1 is LGHDT and CDR2 is YNNKEL (reference sequence). Trimming took 0 bases from V and 4 from J; bases not matched to a gene: 11. CDR3 region: CASSQDLAGQRIYGYTF. The DNA of the CDR3 is TGTGCCAGCAGCCAAGATCTTGCGGGACAGAGGATCTATGGCTACACCTTC.

The chain recombines TRBV29-1 with TRBJ1-2; no definite D call. The CDR3 is made up of 12 amino acids. Germline V gene lookup returns CDR1 SQVTM and CDR2 ANQGSEA. The V and J ends lost 3 bases and 6 bases respectively, with 11 bases between them. CDR3 bases: TGCAGCGTTGAGGAGTTGAGCGATGGCTACACCTTC. Protein product: CSVEELSDGYTF. Together with reference TRBV29-1 and TRBJ1-2, the CDR3 gives the full variable domain: SAVISQKPSRDICQRGTSLTIQCQVDSQVTMMFWYRQQPGQSLTLIATANQGSEATYESGFVIDKFPISRPNLTFSTLTVSNMSPEDSSIYLCSVEELSDGYTFGSGTRLTVV.

The CDR3 sequence: CSATLSMNTEAFF. The CDR3 nucleotides are TGCAGTGCTACCCTCAGCATGAACACTGAAGCTTTCTTT. The genes are TRBV20-1 and TRBJ1-1, with D unclear. Germline-derived CDR1 and CDR2 are DFQATT and SNEGSKA (reference sequence). This CDR3 has 13 residues. Trimming shortened V by 4 bases and J by 0 bases, and 9 bases separated the two germline ends.

This clonotype has just a few counts. V and J are TRBV11-2 and TRBJ2-3; D gene uncertain. Trimming took off 3 bases at V and 0 bases at J, with 7 bases between the two ends. The germline gives CDR1 SGHAT, CDR2 FQNNGV. This CDR3 spans 14 amino acids. The CDR3 DNA reads as TGTGCCAGCAGCTTGGACCGAAGCACAGATACGCAGTATTTT. This codes for CASSLDRSTDTQYF.

The V gene is TRBV14, the J gene TRBJ2-1, with no clear D. Germline V lookup: CDR1 SGHDN, CDR2 FVKESK. Trimming removed 4 bases at V and 10 bases at J, with 11 bases between. This CDR3 contains 12 residues. The CDR3 coding sequence is TGTGCCAGCAGCCCGTTTGGACCCGAGCAGTTCTTC. It yields the protein CASSPFGPEQFF.

This chain links TRBV6-2 or TRBV6-3 with TRBJ2-2; TRBD1 is a possible D gene (5 bases). V was cut by 7 bases and J by 6 bases, with 18 bases left in between. CDR1 and CDR2 from the germline V gene are MNHEY and SVGEGT. The CDR3 extends over 15 amino acids. For the CDR3, the DNA is TGTGCCAGCATCGAGACAGCTTCTGAGTCCGGGGAGCTGTTTTTT. Protein product: CASIETASESGELFF.

V gene TRBV9 combines with J gene TRBJ2-5; 7 positions match TRBD1. The CDR3 loop spans 13 amino acids. Looked up from germline, CDR1 is SGDLS and CDR2 is YYNGEE. Trimming took 3 bases from V and 3 from J; bases not matched to a gene: 2. CDR3 in DNA: TGTGCCAGCAGCGCGGGACAGAAAGAGACCCAGTACTTC. Amino acid sequence: CASSAGQKETQYF.

CDR3 in amino acids: CSARAPKRRGFEETQYF. The CDR3 nucleotides are TGCAGTGCTAGAGCCCCCAAGCGGAGGGGATTTGAAGAGACCCAGTACTTC. V is TRBV20-1 and J is TRBJ2-5; weak D call: TRBD2 (6 bases). Trimming stripped 1 base from V and 3 bases from J, with 21 bases between. The germline CDR1 and CDR2 sequences are DFQATT and SNEGSKA (reference sequence). The CDR3 has 17 residues.

The chain is built from TRBV3-1 and TRBJ2-3, with unresolved D. Between the trimmed V and J ends, which lost 1 base and 5 bases, there was a span of 4 bases. There are 12 residues in the CDR3. Per germline, CDR1 LGHDT and CDR2 YNNKEL (reference sequence). The CDR3 bases are TGTGCCAGCAGCCAAGTAGGAGATACGCAGTATTTT. It is translated as CASSQVGDTQYF.

The chain has TRBV20-1 and TRBJ2-1; a possible D gene is TRBD1 (5 bases). The V end was cut by 7 bases, the J end by 5 bases, with 9 bases between. The germline V gene encodes CDR1 DFQATT and CDR2 SNEGSKA (reference sequence). This CDR3 has 11 amino acids. This chain's CDR3 is CSGGRNNEQFF. CDR3 coding DNA: TGCAGTGGGGGCAGAAACAATGAGCAGTTCTTC.

Here the CDR3 reads CASSLAPGAEAFF. The DNA for the CDR3 is TGCGCCAGCAGCTTGGCCCCCGGGGCTGAAGCTTTCTTT. The J gene is TRBJ1-1, the V gene TRBV5-1; D uncertain. Germline-derived CDR1 and CDR2 are SGHRS and YFSETQ. The ends were cut back, 0 bases at V and 6 bases at J, with 9 bases in the middle. The CDR3 length is 13 residues.

The chain joins TRBV29-1 to TRBJ1-4, with no clear D. CDR3 size: 14 residues. Trimming took 0 bases from V and 10 from J, leaving 15 bases between them. In germline, CDR1 is SQVTM, CDR2 ANQGSEA. The chain's CDR3 is CSVEEGLAVGKLFF. As DNA, the CDR3 is TGCAGCGTTGAAGAAGGGCTGGCGGTGGGAAAACTGTTTTTT. The full variable domain, with the rest looked up from reference TRBV29-1 and TRBJ1-4, is SAVISQKPSRDICQRGTSLTIQCQVDSQVTMMFWYRQQPGQSLTLIATANQGSEATYESGFVIDKFPISRPNLTFSTLTVSNMSPEDSSIYLCSVEEGLAVGKLFFGSGTQLSVL.

The J gene is TRBJ2-1, the V gene TRBV7-2, with no clear D. V lost 5 bases and J 7 bases, leaving 15 bases between the germline ends. In germline, CDR1 is SGHTA, CDR2 FQGNSA. This CDR3 region has 14 residues. CDR3 sequence: CASSLGPIRNEQFF. The CDR3, as DNA: TGTGCCAGCAGCCTAGGACCAATTAGGAATGAGCAGTTCTTC.

The rearrangement joins TRBV20-1 to TRBJ2-3, with D possibly TRBD2 on 7 matching bases. The CDR3 has 15 residues. CDR1 DFQATT and CDR2 SNEGSKA come from the germline V gene (reference sequence). V shed 5 bases and J shed 3 bases, with 18 bases lying between them. CDR3 DNA sequence: TGCAGTGCTCTCGGAGGAGGGGGGGCGACAGATACGCAGTATTTT. It translates to CSALGGGGATDTQYF.

V gene TRBV10-3 combines with J gene TRBJ2-2, with D unresolved. From germline, CDR1 is ENHRY and CDR2 SYGVKD. The germline V and J ends were trimmed by 3 bases and 4 bases, with 3 bases remaining between them. The CDR3 totals 12 residues. The CDR3 DNA sequence: TGTGCCATCAGTGACGCCACCGGGGAGCTGTTTTTT. It encodes CAISDATGELFF.

The chain couples TRBV18 to TRBJ2-3; no reliable D call. This CDR3 is 15 amino acids long. CDR1 KGHSH and CDR2 LQKENI come from the germline V gene. With 3 bases removed from V and 0 bases from J, the gap between germline ends came to 10 bases. This chain's CDR3 is CASSPVRGSTDTQYF. In nucleotides, the CDR3 is TGTGCCAGCTCACCGGTTCGCGGTAGCACAGATACGCAGTATTTT.

As concerns this clonotype: Relative to the germline gene, one junction end is altered; a read error may explain this. This chain connects TRBV7-7 to TRBJ2-1; tentatively, D is TRBD1 (6 bases). Germline CDR1 is SSHAT and CDR2 is FNYEAQ (reference sequence). The CDR3 sequence is 13 residues long. The CDR3 DNA reads TGTGCTAGCAGCACCGAAACAGGGAATGAGCAGTTCTTC. This translates into CASSTETGNEQFF.

This clonotype was seen once. The chain has TRBV29-1 and TRBJ2-5; 8 nucleotides align to TRBD1. Germline V gene sequence: CDR1 SQVTM, CDR2 ANQGSEA. The V gene end was trimmed by 3 bases and the J gene end by 4 bases; junction bases not matched to a gene: 7. The CDR3 extends over 14 amino acids. The CDR3 sequence is CSVEPDRVTETQYF. CDR3 bases: TGCAGCGTTGAGCCGGACAGGGTCACAGAGACCCAGTACTTC.

The chain joins TRBV12-3 or TRBV12-4 to TRBJ1-4; D gene unclear. The ends were cut back, 10 bases at V and 10 bases at J, with 19 bases in the middle. The CDR3 has 13 residues. CDR3 sequence reads: CATTGSVLGKLFF. CDR3 sequence (DNA): TGTGCCACCACCGGGTCTGTGCTTGGAAAACTGTTTTTT.

V usage is TRBV2 and J usage is TRBJ2-7, with 12 bases identical to TRBD1. This CDR3 is built from 17 residues. Trimming took 2 bases from V and 3 from J; bases not matched to a gene: 8. The V gene's germline CDR1 is SNHLY and CDR2 FYNNEI. The CDR3 protein is CASSERGQGAIVYEQYF. DNA for the CDR3: TGTGCCAGCAGTGAACGGGGACAGGGGGCAATCGTCTACGAGCAGTACTTC.

The genes are TRBV30 and TRBJ1-3; D may be TRBD1 (5 bases). The CDR3 extends over 12 amino acids. With 4 bases removed from V and 4 bases from J, the gap between germline ends came to 8 bases. Germline CDR1 GTSNPN, CDR2 SVGIG (reference sequence). The CDR3 sequence is CAWTGLGNTIYF. The CDR3 DNA reads as TGTGCCTGGACAGGGTTAGGAAACACCATATATTTT.

The chain couples TRBV30 to TRBJ2-3; TRBD2 aligns across 16 bases. Per germline, CDR1 GTSNPN and CDR2 SVGIG (reference sequence). V shed 5 bases, J shed 3 bases, and the junction held 11 bases outside the gene matches. The CDR3 contains 18 residues. The CDR3 sequence: CAWGPGTSGGARTDTQYF. The CDR3 bases are TGTGCCTGGGGCCCCGGGACTAGCGGGGGGGCCCGAACAGATACGCAGTATTTT.

The rearrangement links TRBV7-9 to TRBJ2-1; maybe TRBD1 (6 bases). Between the trimmed V and J ends, which lost 1 base and 5 bases, there was a span of 15 bases. Germline CDR1 is SEHNR and CDR2 is FQNEAQ (reference sequence). CDR3 length: 16 residues. The CDR3 region has the DNA TGTGCCAGCAGCTTAGGATGGGACACTTTACACAATGAGCAGTTCTTC. Its protein product is CASSLGWDTLHNEQFF.